This TCR beta chain was sequenced in a study of molecular identifiers for immune sequencing clone quantification. With V trimmed by 1 base and J by 5 bases, 4 bases remained unmatched. Per germline, CDR1 LGHNA and CDR2 YSLEER. CDR3 length: 15 amino acids. MiXCR, applied by TCRdb to the PCR reads, yields one record per CDR3 protein. Of some 93,000 distinct CDR3 sequences listed, approximately 22% were seen once; the top ten hold roughly 1%. General study findings and limits: Barcode sharing among identical TCR molecules could make large clones appear smaller. Researchers reportedly could pick up spiked Jurkat TCR RNA from one cell mixed into about a million naive cells. Clones above 20 RNA copies contained over 99% of effector molecules but under 1% of naive ones.

At least ten counts were recorded for this clonotype. As yet, its antigen is unknown. The genes are TRBV4-3 and TRBJ2-7, with 11 bases fitting TRBD1. The sequenced sample consisted of naive CD8+ T cells from blood, with Jurkat cell RNA spiked in. Subset noted: FACS-sorted CD8+CD4-CCR7+CD45RA+ naive T cells. The source of this sequence is a human donor in good health. Some libraries in this study had Jurkat cell RNA spiked in. The CDR3 loop reads CASSQGAGQGDEQYF. CDR3 nucleotides: TGCGCCAGCAGCCAAGGGGCGGGACAGGGGGACGAGCAGTACTTC.